Below are 16 T cell receptor beta chains sequenced from a single sample in a study of T cells in Graves' hyperthyroidism and ophthalmopathy. Authors of the study amplified TCR beta CDR3 regions from RNA transcripts. The TCR CDR3 first-round RT-PCR relied on the HTBI primer set. In TCRdb, the multiplex PCR reads were re-called with MiXCR into one record per CDR3 protein. In the table there are 500,000 to 550,000 distinct CDR3 sequences, about 20% of which are singletons. Sequences were obtained from blood. The receptor set was obtained from a man aged 18 to 29 with Graves' hyperthyroidism.

As for this clonotype: One base away lies a much larger clone, so this may be a sequencing read error. This rearrangement joins TRBV11-2 to TRBJ2-2; the D call may be TRBD1 or TRBD2 (5 bases each). The CDR3 contains 16 residues. Germline lookup yields CDR1 SGHAT and CDR2 FQNNGV. In DNA, the CDR3 is TGTGCCAGCAGCTTAGACTACGGGGCGCCGGCCGGGGAGCTGTGTTTT. Protein sequence: CASSLDYGAPAGELCF.

In this sample, this clonotype turned up once. The genes are TRBV7-2 and TRBJ2-7; TRBD2 matches 7 bases. CDR1 and CDR2 (germline): SGHTA, FQGNSA. V was clipped by 5 bases and J by 2 bases; unmatched bases: 6. This CDR3 is built from 14 residues. The CDR3, as DNA: TGTGCCAGCAGCCCGTTGCGGGAGACCTACGAGCAGTACTTC. Protein: CASSPLRETYEQYF.

This clonotype has at least ten counts. The V gene is TRBV28, the J gene TRBJ2-7, with D perhaps TRBD2 (5 bases). The germline gives CDR1 MDHEN, CDR2 SYDVKM. This CDR3 contains 12 residues. The V end was cut by 6 bases, the J end by 5 bases, with 11 bases between. The CDR3 here is CASSRGSNEQYF. As DNA, the CDR3 is TGTGCCAGCAGCCGGGGTAGCAACGAGCAGTACTTC.

This sequence joins TRBV20-1 and TRBJ2-6; 9 bases align to TRBD1. CDR3 length equals 18 residues. CDR1 and CDR2 from the germline V gene are DFQATT and SNEGSKA (reference sequence). V dropped 7 bases and J dropped 1; count of bases not matched to a gene: 14. The CDR3 coding sequence is TGCAGTGTCCCAAGCACAGGGGGCCTGGTGTCTGGGGCCAACGTCCTGACTTTC. It encodes CSVPSTGGLVSGANVLTF.

This clonotype appeared many times. V usage is TRBV2 and J usage is TRBJ2-2, with D tentatively TRBD1 (5 bases). Germline V gene sequence: CDR1 SNHLY, CDR2 FYNNEI. This CDR3 region has 14 residues. The germline V and J ends were trimmed by 4 bases and 0 bases, with 6 bases remaining between them. The CDR3, as DNA: TGTGCCAGCAGTGCACAGGCGAACACCGGGGAGCTGTTTTTT. Its translation: CASSAQANTGELFF.

This chain connects TRBV6-1 to TRBJ1-2, with no clear D. Trimming stripped 4 bases from V and 7 bases from J, with 7 bases between. The germline gives CDR1 MNHNS, CDR2 SASEGT. This CDR3 spans 11 amino acids. The CDR3 loop reads CASSVSGGYTF. DNA for the CDR3: TGTGCCAGCAGTGTGTCGGGTGGCTACACCTTC.

The chain recombines TRBV19 with TRBJ1-5; D is undetermined. Germline V gene sequence: CDR1 LNHDA, CDR2 SQIVND (reference sequence). CDR3 size: 13 residues. V shed 4 bases and J shed 10 bases, with 14 bases lying between them. The CDR3 nucleotides read TGTGCCAGTAGTAGCCAGGCAGCTGACCCCCAGCATTTT. Translating it yields CASSSQAADPQHF.

There are many counts of this clonotype. CDR3 DNA sequence: TGTGCCAGCAGCCTAACCGGGCAGGGATCACCCCTCCACTTT. Encoded protein: CASSLTGQGSPLHF. The J gene is TRBJ1-6, the V gene TRBV3-1, with a tentative D call TRBD1 (5 bases). The CDR3 has 14 residues. CDR1 LGHDT and CDR2 YNNKEL come from the germline V gene (reference sequence). V was trimmed by 4 bases and J by 10 bases, leaving 14 bases between them.

In the case of this clonotype: One base away lies a much larger clone, so this may be a sequencing read error. V and J are TRBV6-7 and TRBJ1-5; 8 bases map to TRBD1. TRBV6-7 is reported as an ORF; its role is uncertain. CDR3 length: 14 amino acids. The CDR3 nucleotides are TGTGCCAGCAGACAGGGGGATATGGGTCAGCCCCAGCGTTTT. Its translation: CASRQGDMGQPQRF.

V usage is TRBV15 and J usage is TRBJ1-1; D unclear. The CDR3 is 13 amino acids. Germline V gene sequence: CDR1 LNHNV, CDR2 YYDKDF (reference sequence). Trimming removed 5 bases from V and 5 bases from J, with 12 bases in between. This CDR3 reads CATSEGKGTEAFF. The CDR3 coding sequence is TGTGCCACCAGCGAAGGGAAAGGGACTGAAGCTTTCTTT. Variable domain in full (rest from reference TRBV15 and TRBJ1-1): DAMVIQNPRYQVTQFGKPVTLSCSQTLNHNVMYWYQQKSSQAPKLLFHYYDKDFNNEADTPDNFQSRRPNTSFCFLDIRSPGLGDTAMYLCATSEGKGTEAFFGQGTRLTVV.

The table lists this clonotype with many counts. The chain links TRBV28 to TRBJ2-7; a possible D gene is TRBD1 (5 bases). Germline CDR1 is MDHEN and CDR2 is SYDVKM. Trimming took 8 bases from V and 1 from J, leaving 12 bases between them. The CDR3 consists of 13 residues. DNA for the CDR3: TGTGCCAGCTGCCGGACATCATCCTACGAGCAGTACTTC. As protein: CASCRTSSYEQYF.

The sample holds many counts of this clonotype. The chain employs TRBV12-3 or TRBV12-4 and TRBJ1-5; D may be TRBD1 (5 bases). This CDR3 has 15 amino acids. V lost 5 bases and J 6 bases, leaving 17 bases between the germline ends. CDR3: CASSHGPSGGQPQHF. CDR3 coding DNA: TGTGCCAGCAGTCACGGACCGTCGGGGGGTCAGCCCCAGCATTTT.

This clonotype was counted between two and nine times. The gene calls are TRBV12-3 or TRBV12-4 and TRBJ2-2; 10 nucleotides line up with TRBD2. V was clipped by 3 bases and J by 3 bases; unmatched bases: 4. There are 16 residues in the CDR3. The CDR3 here is CASSFSGGTDTGELFF. In nucleotides, the CDR3 is TGTGCCAGCAGTTTTAGCGGGGGGACGGACACCGGGGAGCTGTTTTTT.

This clonotype occurred many times. The V gene is TRBV11-2, the J gene TRBJ1-1; perhaps TRBD1 as D (5 bases). The CDR3 spans 13 residues. Between the trimmed V and J ends, which lost 5 bases and 11 bases, there was a span of 18 bases. The germline gives CDR1 SGHAT, CDR2 FQNNGV. The CDR3 loop is CASSLRDPGSAFF. CDR3 nucleotides: TGTGCCAGCAGCCTCCGGGACCCGGGGTCGGCTTTCTTT.

This clonotype was counted many times. This chain links TRBV12-3 or TRBV12-4 with TRBJ2-7; 8 bases match TRBD1. This CDR3 has 14 amino acids. V shed 5 bases and J 3 bases; nucleotides not matched to a gene: 6. CDR3 in DNA: TGTGCCAGCAGTCGCGCGGACAGGGTCTACGAGCAGTACTTC. Amino acids: CASSRADRVYEQYF.

This clonotype has ten or more counts. The V gene is TRBV7-2, the J gene TRBJ1-1, with D uncertain. The CDR3 loop spans 13 amino acids. V shed 6 bases and J shed 4 bases, with 12 bases lying between them. CDR1 SGHTA and CDR2 FQGNSA come from the germline V gene. CDR3 region: CASRDSSGTEAFF. The CDR3 bases are TGTGCCAGCAGGGACTCCTCCGGCACTGAAGCTTTCTTT.